The 22 T cell receptor beta chains below come from one sample, sequenced in a study of blood T cell repertoires in COVID-19. Assay: immunoSEQ multiplex PCR; the TCRdb copy retains only in-frame clones and omits some. Altogether 20,000 to 25,000 clones are present, 88% being singletons, with the ten largest covering around a tenth. The source material was peripheral blood. All receptors derive from a human donor in a cohort sampled during active COVID-19. The donor label of this sample is uncertain.

This clone was seen a handful of times. This chain uses TRBV6-1 with TRBJ2-7, with D perhaps TRBD1 (6 bases). Trimming cost V 2 bases and J 3 bases, with 11 bases left between them. This CDR3 is built from 14 residues. Germline CDR1 reads MNHNS; CDR2 reads SASEGT. The CDR3 sequence is CASSEQQGNYEQYF. The CDR3 nucleotides are TGTGCCAGCAGTGAACAACAGGGAAACTACGAGCAGTACTTC.

This clone was seen a single time. The chain has TRBV29-1 and TRBJ2-1; a weak D match, TRBD1 (6 bases). There are 14 residues in the CDR3. In germline, CDR1 is SQVTM, CDR2 ANQGSEA. Trimming took 2 bases from V and 9 from J, leaving 17 bases between them. CDR3 DNA sequence: TGCAGCGTTGAACAGGGGCCAACCTACTTTGAGCAGTTCTTC. It is translated as CSVEQGPTYFEQFF.

The chain combines TRBV13 with TRBJ2-5, with 8 bases matching TRBD2. Trimming took 5 bases from V and 3 from J; bases not matched to a gene: 11. The CDR3 extends over 16 amino acids. Per germline, CDR1 PRHDT and CDR2 FYEKMQ (reference sequence). The CDR3 spells CASSHRSSGPEETQYF. DNA for the CDR3: TGTGCCAGCAGCCACCGATCTAGCGGGCCTGAAGAGACCCAGTACTTC. Looking up the rest from reference TRBV13 and TRBJ2-5 gives the full variable domain: AAGVIQSPRHLIKEKRETATLKCYPIPRHDTVYWYQQGPGQDPQFLISFYEKMQSDKGSIPDRFSAQQFSDYHSELNMSSLELGDSALYFCASSHRSSGPEETQYFGPGTRLLVL.

The chain recombines TRBV5-1 with TRBJ2-3; D is possibly TRBD2 (6 bases). V dropped 0 bases and J dropped 6 bases, with 11 bases sitting between them. Germline-derived CDR1 and CDR2 are SGHRS and YFSETQ. The CDR3 has 14 amino acids. The CDR3 DNA is TGCGCCAGCAGCTTGGCCCCTGGGGGGGATACGCAGTATTTT. It encodes CASSLAPGGDTQYF.

The chain carries TRBV6-6 and TRBJ2-1, with 9 bases aligning to TRBD2. Germline V gene lookup returns CDR1 MNHNY and CDR2 SVGAGI (reference sequence). The CDR3 consists of 16 residues. V lost 4 bases and J lost 4; bases outside the gene matches: 8. The CDR3 loop is CASSFQTSGGYNEQFF. CDR3 bases: TGTGCCAGCAGTTTCCAGACTAGCGGAGGTTACAATGAGCAGTTCTTC.

The CDR3 sequence is CASSHSSSLISTDTQYF. Here the CDR3 DNA reads TGCGCCAGCAGCCATAGTTCCTCACTAATTAGCACAGATACGCAGTATTTT. The chain joins TRBV4-1 to TRBJ2-3; D unclear. The germline gives CDR1 MGHRA, CDR2 YSYEKL. This CDR3 contains 17 residues. Trimming pared 3 bases from V and 0 bases from J, leaving 16 bases between.

This clone was counted only a few times. V gene TRBV6-4 combines with J gene TRBJ2-3; D may be TRBD1 (6 bases). The CDR3 is made up of 15 amino acids. Trimming pared 2 bases from V and 4 bases from J, leaving 13 bases between. Germline V CDR1 and CDR2: MRHNA, SNTAGT. The chain's CDR3 is CASSDRGLRADTQYF. The DNA for the CDR3 is TGTGCCAGCAGTGACAGGGGGTTGAGGGCAGATACGCAGTATTTT.

V and J are TRBV5-4 and TRBJ2-1; 8 bases are shared with TRBD1. Germline-derived CDR1 and CDR2 are SGHNT and YYREEE (reference sequence). The CDR3 totals 15 residues. Germline trimming cut 3 bases from V and 4 bases from J; bases unmatched to any gene: 6. The CDR3 nucleotides read TGTGCCAGCAGCTCGCAGGGGGCCGAGTACAATGAGCAGTTCTTC. Translation: CASSSQGAEYNEQFF. The full variable domain, in which reference TRBV5-4 and TRBJ2-1 provide the parts outside the CDR3, is ETGVTQSPTHLIKTRGQQVTLRCSSQSGHNTVSWYQQALGQGPQFIFQYYREEENGRGNFPPRFSGLQFPNYSSELNVNALELDDSALYLCASSSQGAEYNEQFFGPGTRLTVL.

J is TRBJ1-6 and V is TRBV4-1; 7 bases are a match to TRBD1. The J segment lost 3 bases and the V segment lost 4 bases, leaving 6 bases of the junction unmatched. CDR1 is MGHRA, CDR2 YSYEKL, per germline. CDR3 length: 16 amino acids. CDR3 sequence: CASSLGTEFYNSPLHF. The CDR3 DNA sequence: TGCGCCAGCAGCCTCGGGACAGAATTCTATAATTCACCCCTCCACTTT.

The chain links TRBV21-1 to TRBJ2-7; the table's D gene call, TRBD2, was not cross checked with the DNA. TRBV21-1 is classified as a pseudogene. The CDR3 is 17 amino acids. The CDR3 loop is CASSTNRLAGGPDEQYF. CDR3 DNA: TGTGCCAGCAGCACCAACCGACTAGCGGGAGGGCCAGACGAGCAGTACTTC.

V gene TRBV5-1 combines with J gene TRBJ2-1, with 10 nucleotides matching TRBD2. This CDR3 contains 13 residues. V was clipped by 0 bases and J by 10 bases; unmatched bases: 1. Germline V gene lookup returns CDR1 SGHRS and CDR2 YFSETQ. The CDR3 DNA reads as TGCGCCAGCAGCTTGGTACTAGCGGGAGAGCAGTTCTTC. Translating it yields CASSLVLAGEQFF.

V is TRBV7-8 and J is TRBJ2-5, with 10 bases matching TRBD2. The germline CDR1 and CDR2 sequences are SGHVS and FQNEAQ. The CDR3 loop spans 17 amino acids. Trimming at V came to 5 bases and at J to 3 bases, leaving 12 bases not matched to a gene. As DNA, the CDR3 is TGTGCCAGCAGCCCGCCCGGGGGGCTAGCGGGAGAAGAGACCCAGTACTTC. Translated: CASSPPGGLAGEETQYF. Complete variable domain (other parts from reference TRBV7-8 and TRBJ2-5): GAGVSQSPRYKVAKRGQDVALRCDPISGHVSLFWYQQALGQGPEFLTYFQNEAQLDKSGLPSDRFFAERPEGSVSTLKIQRTQQEDSAVYLCASSPPGGLAGEETQYFGPGTRLLVL.

This clone has more than one count but fewer than ten. This chain uses TRBV3-1 (or the pseudogene TRBV3-2) with TRBJ2-2, with 10 bases fitting TRBD2. This CDR3 is built from 17 residues. The V gene's germline CDR1 is LGHDT and CDR2 YNNKEL (reference sequence). The V and J ends lost 1 base and 4 bases, in that order; junction bases with no gene match: 6. The CDR3 nucleotides read TGTGCCAGCAGCCAAGTGAGACCTAGCGGGAGCACCGGGGAGCTGTTTTTT. Its translation: CASSQVRPSGSTGELFF.

The rearrangement uses TRBV27 and TRBJ2-5; TRBD2 aligns across 12 bases. The germline CDR1 and CDR2 sequences are MNHEY and SMNVEV (reference sequence). This CDR3 spans 15 amino acids. Trimming cost V 4 bases and J 4 bases; bases outside gene matches: 4. CDR3 in DNA: TGTGCCAGCAGTTCCCTGGGACTAGCGGGAGAGACCCAGTACTTC. It codes for CASSSLGLAGETQYF.

Concerning this clone itself: One junction end does not reproduce the germline sequence, and a read error may be involved. The chain combines TRBV5-1 with TRBJ2-7, with 10 bases matching TRBD2. Germline CDR1 SGHRS, CDR2 YFSETQ. The CDR3 consists of 11 residues. The CDR3 loop reads CASSFPGLAVF. The CDR3 DNA reads as TGCGCCAGCAGCTTTCCAGGACTAGCGGTTTTC. Full variable domain (remainder filled in from reference TRBV5-1 and TRBJ2-7): KAGVTQTPRYLIKTRGQQVTLSCSPISGHRSVSWYQQTPGQGLQFLFEYFSETQRNKGNFPGRFSGRQFSNSRSEMNVSTLELGDSALYLCASSFPGLAVFGPGTRLTVT.

This sequence joins TRBV5-1 and TRBJ2-6; the D is unclear. Trimming removed 6 bases from V and 0 bases from J, with 13 bases in between. The CDR3 is 16 amino acids. CDR1 SGHRS and CDR2 YFSETQ come from the germline V gene. The CDR3 protein is CASTPQATSGANVLTF. DNA of the CDR3: TGCGCCAGCACCCCGCAGGCTACCTCTGGGGCCAACGTCCTGACTTTC. Full variable domain (missing parts from reference TRBV5-1 and TRBJ2-6): KAGVTQTPRYLIKTRGQQVTLSCSPISGHRSVSWYQQTPGQGLQFLFEYFSETQRNKGNFPGRFSGRQFSNSRSEMNVSTLELGDSALYLCASTPQATSGANVLTFGAGSRLTVL.

This chain uses TRBV12-3 or TRBV12-4 with TRBJ1-6, with TRBD1 as a possible D gene (6 bases). This CDR3 has 13 amino acids. Trimming shortened V by 5 bases and J by 7 bases, and 9 bases separated the two germline ends. CDR3 nucleotides: TGTGCCAGCAGTCAACAGGGAAATTCACCCCTCCACTTT. It specifies CASSQQGNSPLHF.

The CDR3 is CASRNRGSSTGELFF. CDR3 nucleotide sequence: TGCGCCAGCAGAAACAGGGGGAGTAGTACCGGGGAGCTGTTTTTT. The chain joins TRBV5-1 to TRBJ2-2, with 8 bases aligning to TRBD1. The J segment lost 5 bases and the V segment lost 5 bases, leaving 8 bases of the junction unmatched. The CDR3 loop spans 15 amino acids. Germline CDR1 is SGHRS and CDR2 is YFSETQ.

The chain uses TRBV7-6 and TRBJ2-1; the D gene is possibly TRBD2 (5 bases). V was cut by 0 bases and J by 7 bases, with 13 bases left in between. The CDR3 loop spans 15 amino acids. Per germline, CDR1 SGHVS and CDR2 FNYEAQ. CDR3 sequence (DNA): TGTGCCAGCAGCTTAGCCGCCGGAGCGGAAAATGAGCAGTTCTTC. As protein: CASSLAAGAENEQFF.

This clone was detected only once. The rearrangement links TRBV6-5 to TRBJ1-1; D is ambiguous. Deletions cut 6 bases from V and 5 bases from J, with 16 bases between. The CDR3 is made up of 14 amino acids. CDR1 MNHEY and CDR2 SVGAGI come from the germline V gene. The CDR3 DNA follows: TGTGCCAGCAGCTGGACTTTTGGAGGGACTGAAGCTTTCTTT. It is translated as CASSWTFGGTEAFF.

This rearrangement joins TRBV3-1 (or the pseudogene TRBV3-2) to TRBJ2-7; D is possibly TRBD2 (5 bases). V shed 4 bases and J shed 4 bases, with 11 bases lying between them. There are 13 residues in the CDR3. CDR1 LGHDT and CDR2 YNNKEL come from the germline V gene (reference sequence). CDR3 DNA sequence: TGTGCCAGCAGCCCTCCCGGGGTTTACGAGCAGTACTTC. Translated: CASSPPGVYEQYF.

The J gene is TRBJ2-1, the V gene TRBV7-9; 12 bases are shared with TRBD2. The CDR3 sequence is 18 residues long. V lost 4 bases, J lost 3 bases, and 10 bases stayed unmatched. Germline V gene sequence: CDR1 SEHNR, CDR2 FQNEAQ (reference sequence). CDR3 in DNA: TGTGCCAGCAGCTCTAAAGGACTAGCGGGACACCACTACAATGAGCAGTTCTTC. This codes for CASSSKGLAGHHYNEQFF.